Below are 13 T cell receptor beta chains sequenced from a single sample in a study of tissue T cells after allogeneic stem cell transplantation. Time point of the sample: mouse harvest day 14 after allogeneic transplant. The graft held 10^6 splenic CD5+ T cells and 10^7 T-cell-depleted bone marrow cells. Sequenced by immunoSEQ multiplex PCR; TCRdb stores in-frame clones only, minus some. The sample records about 2,300 clones, 40% to 50% being singletons. The sample taken for sequencing was gut tissue. The receptors shown here come from a female BALB/c mouse given C57BL/6 T cells with graft-versus-host disease after an allogeneic hematopoietic cell transplant.

This clone was observed a few times. Gene names denote mouse genes. Read data end 1 residue before the CDR3 end; the end is taken from the germline J gene. The rearrangement links TRBV26 to TRBJ1-1, with D hard to call. CDR1 KGHPV and CDR2 FQNQEV come from the germline V gene (reference sequence). The CDR3 covers 12 residues. V lost 2 bases and J lost 1, with 2 bases in between. The CDR3: CASSLRNTEVFF. The sequenced CDR3 bases are TGTGCCAGCAGTCTGAGAAACACAGAAGTCTTC.

This clone is medium-sized. Gene names and germline match the mouse. Here the CDR3 reads CASSLGDWNYEQYF. The CDR3 bases that were read are TGTGCCAGCAGTTTAGGGGACTGGAACTATGAACAGTAC. The chain recombines TRBV15 with TRBJ2-7; 8 bases align to TRBD2. The read terminates 1 residue ahead of where the CDR3 ends, so the germline J gene completes it. CDR3 length: 14 amino acids. Trimming at V came to 1 base and at J to 3 bases, leaving 2 bases not matched to a gene. Looked up from germline, CDR1 is SGHND and CDR2 is FRSKSL.

Regarding this clone: Gene and germline names: mouse. Here the CDR3 reads CASSLGTTNTGQLYF. The part of the CDR3 DNA that was read is TGTGCCAGCTCTCTCGGGACAACAAACACCGGGCAGCTCTAC. The chain is built from TRBV12-2 and TRBJ2-2, with D perhaps matching TRBD1 (6 bases). With the read ending 1 residue before the CDR3 end, the germline J gene is used to fill in that end. The CDR3 is made up of 15 amino acids. From germline, CDR1 is SGHLS and CDR2 HYDKME. The V gene lost 0 bases and the J gene lost 0 bases, with 7 bases spanning the gap.

In its sample, this clone ranks as medium-sized (0.01 to 0.1%). Mouse germline and gene names are used. The read gets to within 1 residue of the CDR3 end, and the germline J gene fills in the rest. The V and J genes are TRBV23 and TRBJ2-2. CDR3 length: 13 residues. Looked up from germline, CDR1 is KGHTA and CDR2 is FQNQQP. Incomplete CDR3 DNA: TGCTCCAGCAGTCCGCAAAACACCGGGCAGCTCTAC. Its protein is CSSSPQNTGQLY. The entire CDR3 reads CSSSPQNTGQLYF.

This clone was detected a few times. The genes are named according to mouse. The CDR3 reads CASSKTTNSDYTF. Partial CDR3 DNA: TGTGCCAGCAGCAAGACAACAAACTCCGACTACACC. The chain is built from TRBV26 and TRBJ1-2; D is unresolved. The read is 1 residue too short to cover the CDR3 end, so that end is filled in from the germline J gene. V lost 6 bases and J lost 0, with 8 bases in between. Germline CDR1 KGHPV, CDR2 FQNQEV (reference sequence). CDR3 length: 13 amino acids.

Remarks on this clone: Gene and germline names: mouse. Partial CDR3 DNA: TGTGCCAGCAGTCTGTTGGGGGGGGACTCCTATGAACAGTAC. This gives the protein CASSLLGGDSYEQY. The CDR3 in full is CASSLLGGDSYEQYF. V and J are TRBV26 and TRBJ2-7; 8 bases agree with TRBD2. The observed sequence ends 1 residue before the CDR3 terminus, with the missing tail filled in from the germline J gene. J was trimmed by 0 bases and V by 1 base; bases with no gene match: 2. The CDR3 is 15 residues long. Germline-derived CDR1 and CDR2 are KGHPV and FQNQEV (reference sequence).

Concerning this clone itself: Each gene name is a mouse one. The read ends 1 residue early relative to the CDR3; the germline J gene fills the gap. The rearrangement links TRBV13-1 to TRBJ2-2, with TRBD2 matching over 7 bases. The CDR3 length is 15 residues. J gave up 2 bases and V 0 bases, and 1 base lay outside the gene matches. Germline lookup yields CDR1 NSHNY and CDR2 SYGAGN. The CDR3 loop reads CASSDGGGNTGQLYF. CDR3 bases read: TGTGCCAGCAGTGATGGGGGGGGTAACACCGGGCAGCTCTAC.

Regarding this clone: Any gene name here is a mouse gene name. The CDR3 end lies 1 residue beyond the end of the read and is filled in from the germline J gene. The chain combines TRBV12-1 with TRBJ2-7; no reliable D call. CDR3 length equals 11 residues. Germline CDR1 reads SGHSN; CDR2 reads HYEKVE. V dropped 2 bases and J dropped 6 bases, with 7 bases sitting between them. CDR3: CASSQRVEQYF. The CDR3 bases that were read are TGTGCCAGCTCTCAAAGGGTTGAACAGTAC.

This clone has more than one count but fewer than ten. The genes are named according to mouse. The read falls 1 residue short of the CDR3 end, and the missing part is taken from the germline J gene. This rearrangement joins TRBV23 to TRBJ1-5. The CDR3 length is 10 residues. Looked up from germline, CDR1 is KGHTA and CDR2 is FQNQQP. The CDR3 DNA, read in part, is TGCTCCAGCAGTCAAGGGACTCCGCTT. This encodes CSSSQGTPL. The whole CDR3 reads CSSSQGTPLF. The whole variable domain, remainder taken from reference TRBV23 and TRBJ1-5, is DAAVTQKPRYLIKMKGQEAEMKCIPEKGHTAVFWYQQKQSKELKFLIYFQNQQPLDQIDMVKERFSAVCPSSSLCSLGIRTCEAEDSALYLCSSSQGTPLFGEGTRLSVL.

This clone occurred once. Gene names are mouse gene names. The read ends 1 residue shy of where the CDR3 ends; the end is completed using the germline J gene. The chain combines TRBV26 with TRBJ2-5; D call uncertain. Trimming removed 2 bases at V and 5 bases at J, with 2 bases between. Germline V gene sequence: CDR1 KGHPV, CDR2 FQNQEV (reference sequence). The CDR3 is 11 amino acids. The CDR3 DNA, read in part, is TGTGCCAGCAGTCTGGCAGACACCCAGTAC. Amino acid sequence: CASSLADTQY. The CDR3 in its entirety is CASSLADTQYF.

In its sample, this clone was seen a few times. The gene names here belong to mouse. The read terminates 1 residue ahead of where the CDR3 ends, so the germline J gene completes it. Additional DNA sequences in this sample encode the identical CDR3. The rearrangement joins TRBV3 to TRBJ2-3; 9 bases line up with TRBD2. The length of the CDR3 is 15 residues. CDR1 is SNHLY, CDR2 FYNGKV, per germline (reference sequence). Trimming took 4 bases from V and 0 from J; bases not matched to a gene: 2. The CDR3 DNA, read in part, is TGTGCCAGCAGCTCGGGACTGGGTAGTGCAGAAACGCTGTAT. The encoded protein is CASSSGLGSAETLY. The complete CDR3 reads CASSSGLGSAETLYF.

Judged by abundance, this clone is large. Gene names are mouse gene names. The read is 1 residue too short to cover the CDR3 end, so that end is filled in from the germline J gene. The gene calls are TRBV13-2 and TRBJ1-2, with TRBD1 matching 9 bases. Losses at the gene ends were 3 bases for V and 1 base for J; bases not matched to a gene: 4. This CDR3 contains 15 residues. Germline V gene sequence: CDR1 NNHNN, CDR2 SYGAGS (reference sequence). The CDR3 spells CASGAPGQGNSDYTF. The sequenced part of the CDR3 DNA is TGTGCCAGCGGTGCTCCGGGACAGGGAAACTCCGACTACACC.

Remarks on this clone: The genes are named according to mouse. The CDR3 end is not reached by the read, which stops 1 residue before it; the germline J gene fills it in. The gene calls are TRBV26 and TRBJ1-6; perhaps TRBD1 as D (6 bases). TRBJ1-6 is an open reading frame whose function is uncertain. Germline V gives CDR1 KGHPV, CDR2 FQNQEV (reference sequence). The ends were cut back, 5 bases at V and 0 bases at J, with 11 bases in the middle. This CDR3 is built from 16 residues. The CDR3: CASSSTGSSYNSPLYF. The CDR3 DNA, read in part, is TGTGCCAGCAGTTCTACAGGGAGTTCCTATAATTCGCCCCTCTAC.